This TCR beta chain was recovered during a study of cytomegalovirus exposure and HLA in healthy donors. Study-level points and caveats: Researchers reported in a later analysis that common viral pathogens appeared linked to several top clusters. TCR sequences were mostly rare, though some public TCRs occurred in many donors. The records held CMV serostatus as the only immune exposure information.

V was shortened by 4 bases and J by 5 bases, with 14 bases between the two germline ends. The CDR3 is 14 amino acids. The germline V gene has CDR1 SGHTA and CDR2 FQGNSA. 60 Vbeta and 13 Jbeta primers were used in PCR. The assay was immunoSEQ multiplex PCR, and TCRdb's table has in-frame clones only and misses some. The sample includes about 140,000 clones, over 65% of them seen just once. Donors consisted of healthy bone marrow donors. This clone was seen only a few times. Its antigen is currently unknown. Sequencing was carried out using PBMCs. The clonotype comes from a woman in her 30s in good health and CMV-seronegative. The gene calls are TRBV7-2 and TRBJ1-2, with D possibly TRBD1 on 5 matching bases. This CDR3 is CASSSPTVHYGYTF. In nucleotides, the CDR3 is TGTGCCAGCAGCTCTCCGACAGTACATTATGGCTACACCTTC. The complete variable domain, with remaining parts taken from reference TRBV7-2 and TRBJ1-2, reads GAGVSQSPSNKVTEKGKDVELRCDPISGHTALYWYRQSLGQGLEFLIYFQGNSAPDKSGLPSDRFSAERTGGSVSTLTIQRTQQEDSAVYLCASSSPTVHYGYTFGSGTRLTVV.